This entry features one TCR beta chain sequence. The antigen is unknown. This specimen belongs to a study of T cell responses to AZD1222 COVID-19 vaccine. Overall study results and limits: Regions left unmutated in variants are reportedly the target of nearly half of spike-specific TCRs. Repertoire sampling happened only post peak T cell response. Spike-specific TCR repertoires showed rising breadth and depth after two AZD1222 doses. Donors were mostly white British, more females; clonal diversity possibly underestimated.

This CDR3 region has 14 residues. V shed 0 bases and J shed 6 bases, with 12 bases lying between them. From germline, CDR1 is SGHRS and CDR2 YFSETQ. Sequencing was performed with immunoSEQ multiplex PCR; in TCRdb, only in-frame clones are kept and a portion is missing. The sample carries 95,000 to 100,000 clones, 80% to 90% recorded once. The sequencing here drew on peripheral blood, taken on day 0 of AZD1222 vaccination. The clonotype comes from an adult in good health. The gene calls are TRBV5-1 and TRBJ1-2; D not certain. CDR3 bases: TGCGCCAGCAGCTTGGGACCTAATGGGGATGGCTACACCTTC. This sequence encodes CASSLGPNGDGYTF.